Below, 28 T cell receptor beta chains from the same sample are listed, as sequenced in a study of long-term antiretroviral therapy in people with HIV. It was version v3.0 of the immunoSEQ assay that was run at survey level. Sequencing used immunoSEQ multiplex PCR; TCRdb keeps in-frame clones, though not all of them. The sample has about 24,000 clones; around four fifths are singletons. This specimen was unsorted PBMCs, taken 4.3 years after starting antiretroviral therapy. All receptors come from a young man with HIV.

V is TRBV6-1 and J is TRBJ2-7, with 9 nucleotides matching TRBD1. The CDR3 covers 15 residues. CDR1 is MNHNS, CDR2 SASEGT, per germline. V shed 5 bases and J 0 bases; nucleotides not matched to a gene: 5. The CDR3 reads CASSPGQGVSYEQYF. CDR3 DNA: TGTGCCAGCAGTCCGGGACAGGGCGTCTCCTACGAGCAGTACTTC.

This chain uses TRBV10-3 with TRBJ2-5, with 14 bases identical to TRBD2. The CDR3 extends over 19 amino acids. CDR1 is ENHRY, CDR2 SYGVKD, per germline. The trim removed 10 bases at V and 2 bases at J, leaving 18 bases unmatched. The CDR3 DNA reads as TGTGCCACTGGGTCGATCGGGACTAGCGGGAGTCTCCATCAAGAGACCCAGTACTTC. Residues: CATGSIGTSGSLHQETQYF.

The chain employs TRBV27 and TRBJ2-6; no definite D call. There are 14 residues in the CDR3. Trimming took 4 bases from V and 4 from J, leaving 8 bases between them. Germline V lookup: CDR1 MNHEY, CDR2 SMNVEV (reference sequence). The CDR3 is CASSSESGANVLTF. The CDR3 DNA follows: TGTGCCAGCAGTTCGGAATCCGGGGCCAACGTCCTGACTTTC.

The CDR3 nucleotides read TGCGCCAGCAGCCCCGGGACAGGGGAAATCGGGGAGCTGTTTTTT. Protein: CASSPGTGEIGELFF. This chain connects TRBV4-3 to TRBJ2-2; TRBD1 agrees at 10 bases. The CDR3 runs 15 residues. V lost 4 bases, J lost 7 bases, and 6 bases stayed unmatched. Looked up from germline, CDR1 is LGHNA and CDR2 is YSLEER.

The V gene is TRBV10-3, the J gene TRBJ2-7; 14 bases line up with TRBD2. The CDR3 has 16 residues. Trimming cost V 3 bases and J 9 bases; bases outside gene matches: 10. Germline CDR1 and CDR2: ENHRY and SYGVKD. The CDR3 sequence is CAISDHGLAGGVVQYF. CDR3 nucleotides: TGTGCCATCAGTGACCACGGACTAGCGGGAGGAGTGGTGCAGTACTTC.

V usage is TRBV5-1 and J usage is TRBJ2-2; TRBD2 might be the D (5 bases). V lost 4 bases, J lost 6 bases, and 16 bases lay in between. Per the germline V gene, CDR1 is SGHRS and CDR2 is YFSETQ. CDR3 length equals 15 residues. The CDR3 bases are TGCGCCAGCAGCGCCGCCCTATCCGGGGCCGGGGAGCTGTTTTTT. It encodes CASSAALSGAGELFF. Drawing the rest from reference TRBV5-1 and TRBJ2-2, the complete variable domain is KAGVTQTPRYLIKTRGQQVTLSCSPISGHRSVSWYQQTPGQGLQFLFEYFSETQRNKGNFPGRFSGRQFSNSRSEMNVSTLELGDSALYLCASSAALSGAGELFFGEGSRLTVL.

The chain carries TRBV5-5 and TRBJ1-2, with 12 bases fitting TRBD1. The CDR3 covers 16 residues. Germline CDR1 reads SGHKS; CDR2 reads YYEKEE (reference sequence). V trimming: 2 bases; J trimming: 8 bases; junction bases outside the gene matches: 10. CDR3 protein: CASSFGTGGFLLGYTF. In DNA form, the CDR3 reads TGTGCCAGCAGCTTCGGGACAGGGGGCTTCTTATTAGGCTACACCTTC.

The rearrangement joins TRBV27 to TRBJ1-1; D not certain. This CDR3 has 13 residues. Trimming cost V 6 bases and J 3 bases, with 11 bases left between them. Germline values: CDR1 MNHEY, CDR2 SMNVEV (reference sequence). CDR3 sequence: CASSASTYTEAFF. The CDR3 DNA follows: TGTGCCAGCAGCGCCTCGACCTACACTGAAGCTTTCTTT.

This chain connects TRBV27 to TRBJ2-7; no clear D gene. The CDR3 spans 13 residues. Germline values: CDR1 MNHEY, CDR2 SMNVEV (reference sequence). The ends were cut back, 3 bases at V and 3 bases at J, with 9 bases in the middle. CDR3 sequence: CASSLASGYEQYF. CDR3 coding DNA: TGTGCCAGCAGTTTGGCATCAGGCTACGAGCAGTACTTC.

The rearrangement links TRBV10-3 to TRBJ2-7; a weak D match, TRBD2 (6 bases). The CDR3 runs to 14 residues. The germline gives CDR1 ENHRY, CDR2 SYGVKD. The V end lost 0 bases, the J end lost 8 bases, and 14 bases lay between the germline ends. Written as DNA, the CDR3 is TGTGCCATCAGTGAGTCTTCGTCCGGGGGAAAGCAGTACTTC. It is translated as CAISESSSGGKQYF.

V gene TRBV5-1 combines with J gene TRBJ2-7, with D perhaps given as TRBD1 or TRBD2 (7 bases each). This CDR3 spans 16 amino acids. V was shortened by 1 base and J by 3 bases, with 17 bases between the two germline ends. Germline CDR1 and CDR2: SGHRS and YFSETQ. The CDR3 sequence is CASSLFKAGGGYEQYF. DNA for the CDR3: TGCGCCAGCAGCTTGTTTAAGGCAGGGGGGGGCTACGAGCAGTACTTC.

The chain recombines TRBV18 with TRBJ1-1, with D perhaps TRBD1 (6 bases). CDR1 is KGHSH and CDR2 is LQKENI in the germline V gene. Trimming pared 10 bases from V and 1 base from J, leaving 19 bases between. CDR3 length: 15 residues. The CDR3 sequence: CATSAQGTPNTEAFF. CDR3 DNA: TGTGCCACCTCTGCCCAGGGGACACCGAACACTGAAGCTTTCTTT.

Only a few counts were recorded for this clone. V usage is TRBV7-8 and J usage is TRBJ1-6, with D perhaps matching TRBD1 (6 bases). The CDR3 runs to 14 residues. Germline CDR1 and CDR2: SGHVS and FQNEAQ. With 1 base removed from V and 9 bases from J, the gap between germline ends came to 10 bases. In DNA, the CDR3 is TGTGCCAGCAGCTTAGACAGGGAGGTTTCACCCCTCCACTTT. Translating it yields CASSLDREVSPLHF.

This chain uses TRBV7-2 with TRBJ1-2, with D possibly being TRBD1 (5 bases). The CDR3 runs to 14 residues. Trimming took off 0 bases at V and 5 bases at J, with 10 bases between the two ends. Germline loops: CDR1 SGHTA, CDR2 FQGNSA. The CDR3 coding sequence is TGTGCCAGCAGCTTAGCAGGGGTAGTATATGGCTACACCTTC. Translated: CASSLAGVVYGYTF. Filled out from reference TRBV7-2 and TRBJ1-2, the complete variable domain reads GAGVSQSPSNKVTEKGKDVELRCDPISGHTALYWYRQSLGQGLEFLIYFQGNSAPDKSGLPSDRFSAERTGGSVSTLTIQRTQQEDSAVYLCASSLAGVVYGYTFGSGTRLTVV.

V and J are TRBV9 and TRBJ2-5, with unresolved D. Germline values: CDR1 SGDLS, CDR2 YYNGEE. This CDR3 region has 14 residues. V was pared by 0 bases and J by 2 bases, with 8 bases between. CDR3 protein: CASSVGSAQETQYF. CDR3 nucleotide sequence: TGTGCCAGCAGCGTAGGTTCAGCACAAGAGACCCAGTACTTC.

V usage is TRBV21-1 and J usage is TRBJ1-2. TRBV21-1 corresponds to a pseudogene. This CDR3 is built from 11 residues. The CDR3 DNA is TGTGCCAGCAGGTCTAACTATGGCTACACCTTC. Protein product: CASRSNYGYTF.

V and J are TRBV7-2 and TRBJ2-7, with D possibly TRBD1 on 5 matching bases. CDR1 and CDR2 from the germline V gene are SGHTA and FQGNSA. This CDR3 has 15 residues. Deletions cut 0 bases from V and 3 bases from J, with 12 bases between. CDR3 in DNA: TGTGCCAGCAGCTTAGCGGCAGGGCCCAACTACGAGCAGTACTTC. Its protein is CASSLAAGPNYEQYF.

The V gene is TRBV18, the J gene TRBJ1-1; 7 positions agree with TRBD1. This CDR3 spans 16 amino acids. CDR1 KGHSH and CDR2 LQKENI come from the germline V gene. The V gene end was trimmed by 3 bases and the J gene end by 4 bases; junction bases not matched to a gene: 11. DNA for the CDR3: TGTGCCAGCTCACCGTGGGACAGCGCGTGGGGCACTGAAGCTTTCTTT. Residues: CASSPWDSAWGTEAFF.

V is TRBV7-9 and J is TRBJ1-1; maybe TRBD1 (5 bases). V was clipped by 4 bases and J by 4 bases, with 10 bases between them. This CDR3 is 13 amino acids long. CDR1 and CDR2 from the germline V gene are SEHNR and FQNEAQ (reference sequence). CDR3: CASSSMGGTEAFF. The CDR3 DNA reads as TGTGCCAGCAGCTCCATGGGGGGCACTGAAGCTTTCTTT. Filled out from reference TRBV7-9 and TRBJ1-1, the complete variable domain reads DTGVSQNPRHKITKRGQNVTFRCDPISEHNRLYWYRQTLGQGPEFLTYFQNEAQLEKSRLLSDRFSAERPKGSFSTLEIQRTEQGDSAMYLCASSSMGGTEAFFGQGTRLTVV.

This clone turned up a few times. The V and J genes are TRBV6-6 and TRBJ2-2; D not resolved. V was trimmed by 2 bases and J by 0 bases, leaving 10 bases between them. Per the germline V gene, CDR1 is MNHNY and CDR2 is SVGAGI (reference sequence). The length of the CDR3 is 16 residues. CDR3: CASSYRAVANTGELFF. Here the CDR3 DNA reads TGTGCCAGCAGTTACCGGGCTGTAGCGAACACCGGGGAGCTGTTTTTT.

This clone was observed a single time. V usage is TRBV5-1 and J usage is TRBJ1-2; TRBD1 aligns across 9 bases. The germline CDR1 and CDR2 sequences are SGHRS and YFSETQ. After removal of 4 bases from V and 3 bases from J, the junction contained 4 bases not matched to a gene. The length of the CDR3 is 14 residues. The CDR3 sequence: CASSRQGGDYGYTF. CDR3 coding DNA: TGCGCCAGCAGCCGACAGGGGGGGGACTATGGCTACACCTTC. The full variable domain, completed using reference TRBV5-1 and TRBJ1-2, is KAGVTQTPRYLIKTRGQQVTLSCSPISGHRSVSWYQQTPGQGLQFLFEYFSETQRNKGNFPGRFSGRQFSNSRSEMNVSTLELGDSALYLCASSRQGGDYGYTFGSGTRLTVV.

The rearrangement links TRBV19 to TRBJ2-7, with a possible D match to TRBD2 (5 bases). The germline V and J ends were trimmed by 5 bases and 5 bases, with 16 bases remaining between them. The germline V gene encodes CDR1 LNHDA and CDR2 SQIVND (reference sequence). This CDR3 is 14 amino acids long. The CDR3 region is CASSPGRSGDEQYF. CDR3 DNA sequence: TGTGCCAGTAGTCCCGGACGGAGCGGCGACGAGCAGTACTTC.

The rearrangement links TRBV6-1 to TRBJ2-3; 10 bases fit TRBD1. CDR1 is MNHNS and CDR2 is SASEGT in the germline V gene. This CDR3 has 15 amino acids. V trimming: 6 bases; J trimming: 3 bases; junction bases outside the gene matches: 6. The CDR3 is CASSRDRGWTDTQYF. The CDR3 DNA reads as TGTGCCAGCAGCCGGGACAGGGGATGGACAGATACGCAGTATTTT.

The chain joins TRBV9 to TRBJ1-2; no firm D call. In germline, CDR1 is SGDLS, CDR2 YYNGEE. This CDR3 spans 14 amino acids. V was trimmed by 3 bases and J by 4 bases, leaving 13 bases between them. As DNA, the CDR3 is TGTGCCAGCAGCGAGCTCTCTTGGGGCTATGGCTACACCTTC. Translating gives CASSELSWGYGYTF.

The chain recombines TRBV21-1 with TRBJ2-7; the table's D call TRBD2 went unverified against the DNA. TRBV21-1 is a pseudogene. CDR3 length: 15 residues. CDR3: CASSKDPGGSYEQYF. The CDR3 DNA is TGTGCCAGCAGCAAAGACCCGGGGGGCAGCTACGAGCAGTACTTC.

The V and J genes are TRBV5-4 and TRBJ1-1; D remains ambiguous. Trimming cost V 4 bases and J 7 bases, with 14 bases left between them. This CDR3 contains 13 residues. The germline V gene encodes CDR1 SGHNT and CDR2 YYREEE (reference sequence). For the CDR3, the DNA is TGTGCCAGCAGCCCAACCCACAGAGGTGAAGCTTTCTTT. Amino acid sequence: CASSPTHRGEAFF.

The CDR3 DNA follows: TGTGCCAGCAGCCCTGTCCGACGGCCGAACACTGAAGCTTTCTTT. It translates to CASSPVRRPNTEAFF. The chain has TRBV5-6 and TRBJ1-1; D not resolved. Trimming took 4 bases from V and 1 from J, leaving 14 bases between them. Germline V gene data show CDR1 as SGHDT and CDR2 as YYEEEE. The CDR3 is 15 residues long.

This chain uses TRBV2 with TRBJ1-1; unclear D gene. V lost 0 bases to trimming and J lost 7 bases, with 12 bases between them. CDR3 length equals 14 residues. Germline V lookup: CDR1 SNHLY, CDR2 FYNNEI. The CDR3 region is CASSEALAGLEAFF. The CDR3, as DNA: TGTGCCAGCAGTGAAGCGCTTGCCGGTCTTGAAGCTTTCTTT.